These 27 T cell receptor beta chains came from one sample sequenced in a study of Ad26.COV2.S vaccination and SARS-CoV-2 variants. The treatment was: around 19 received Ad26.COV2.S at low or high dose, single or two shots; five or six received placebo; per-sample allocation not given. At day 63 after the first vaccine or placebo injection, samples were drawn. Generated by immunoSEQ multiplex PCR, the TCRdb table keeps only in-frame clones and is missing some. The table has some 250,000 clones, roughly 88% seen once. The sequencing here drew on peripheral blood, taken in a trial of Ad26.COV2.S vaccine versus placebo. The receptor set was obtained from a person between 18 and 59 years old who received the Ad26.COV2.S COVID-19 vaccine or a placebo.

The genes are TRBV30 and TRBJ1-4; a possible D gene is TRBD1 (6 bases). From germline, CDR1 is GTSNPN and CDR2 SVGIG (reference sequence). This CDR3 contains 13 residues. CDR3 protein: CALQGISNEKLFF. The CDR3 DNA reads TGTGCGTTACAGGGAATTAGTAATGAAAAACTGTTTTTT.

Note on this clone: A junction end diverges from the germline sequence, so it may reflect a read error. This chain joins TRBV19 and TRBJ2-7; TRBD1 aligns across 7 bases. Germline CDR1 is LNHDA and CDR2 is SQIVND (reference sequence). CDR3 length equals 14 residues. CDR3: CASRRQGTSHEQYF. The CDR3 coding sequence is TGTGCCAGTAGAAGACAGGGTACCTCCCACGAGCAGTACTTC.

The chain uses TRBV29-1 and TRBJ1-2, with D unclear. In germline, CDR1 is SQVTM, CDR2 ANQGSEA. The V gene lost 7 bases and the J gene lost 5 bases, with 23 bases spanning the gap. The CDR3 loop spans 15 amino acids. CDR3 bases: TGCAGCGCCTCAAGCGGCTCTGGGTCGATGTATGGCTACACCTTC. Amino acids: CSASSGSGSMYGYTF.

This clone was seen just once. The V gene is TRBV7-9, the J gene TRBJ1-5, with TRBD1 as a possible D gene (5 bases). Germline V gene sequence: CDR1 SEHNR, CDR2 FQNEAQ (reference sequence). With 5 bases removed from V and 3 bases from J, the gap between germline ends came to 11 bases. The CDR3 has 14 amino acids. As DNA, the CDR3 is TGTGCCAGCAGCGCCGACAGCTTCAATCAGCCCCAGCATTTT. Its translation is CASSADSFNQPQHF.

CDR3 bases: TGTGCCAGCAGCCCTGGGACAGGAGATTTGCGTGAAAAACTGTTTTTT. Protein: CASSPGTGDLREKLFF. The chain couples TRBV6-6 to TRBJ1-4; 8 bases map to TRBD1. The CDR3 runs to 16 residues. The J segment lost 7 bases and the V segment lost 6 bases, leaving 13 bases of the junction unmatched. Germline-derived CDR1 and CDR2 are MNHNY and SVGAGI (reference sequence).

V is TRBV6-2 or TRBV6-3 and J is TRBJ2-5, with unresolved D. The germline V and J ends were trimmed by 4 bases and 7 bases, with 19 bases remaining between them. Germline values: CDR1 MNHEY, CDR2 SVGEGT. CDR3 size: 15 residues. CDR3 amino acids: CASSSIDSRWGTQYF. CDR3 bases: TGTGCCAGCAGTTCGATAGACTCCCGGTGGGGGACCCAGTACTTC.

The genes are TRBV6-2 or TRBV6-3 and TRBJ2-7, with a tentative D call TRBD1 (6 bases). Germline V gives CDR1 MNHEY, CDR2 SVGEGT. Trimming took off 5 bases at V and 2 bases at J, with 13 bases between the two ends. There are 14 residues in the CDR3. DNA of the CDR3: TGTGCCAGCAGTCGACGGACAGTCACCTACGAGCAGTACTTC. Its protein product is CASSRRTVTYEQYF.

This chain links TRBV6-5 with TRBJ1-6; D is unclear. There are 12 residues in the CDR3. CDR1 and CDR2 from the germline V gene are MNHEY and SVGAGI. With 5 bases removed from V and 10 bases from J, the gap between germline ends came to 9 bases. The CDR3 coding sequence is TGTGCCAGCAGTACTCCTGGGTCACCCCTCCACTTT. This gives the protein CASSTPGSPLHF.

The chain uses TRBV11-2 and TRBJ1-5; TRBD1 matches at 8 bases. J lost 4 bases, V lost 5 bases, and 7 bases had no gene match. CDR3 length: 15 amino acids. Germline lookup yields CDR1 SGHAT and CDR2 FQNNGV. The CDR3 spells CASSQDRDLNQPQHF. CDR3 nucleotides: TGTGCCAGCAGCCAGGACAGGGATCTTAATCAGCCCCAGCATTTT.

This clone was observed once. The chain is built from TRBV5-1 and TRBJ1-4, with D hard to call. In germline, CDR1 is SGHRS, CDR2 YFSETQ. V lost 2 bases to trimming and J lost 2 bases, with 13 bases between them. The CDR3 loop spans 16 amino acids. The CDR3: CASSLRVLQTNEKLFF. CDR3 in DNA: TGCGCCAGCAGCTTAAGGGTACTTCAGACTAATGAAAAACTGTTTTTT.

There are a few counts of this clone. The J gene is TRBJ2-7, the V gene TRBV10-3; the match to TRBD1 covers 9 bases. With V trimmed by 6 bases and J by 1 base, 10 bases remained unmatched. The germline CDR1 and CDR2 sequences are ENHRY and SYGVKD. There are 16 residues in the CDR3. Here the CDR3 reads CAISDPGQGRSYEQYF. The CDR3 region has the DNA TGTGCCATCAGCGACCCCGGACAGGGGCGATCCTACGAGCAGTACTTC.

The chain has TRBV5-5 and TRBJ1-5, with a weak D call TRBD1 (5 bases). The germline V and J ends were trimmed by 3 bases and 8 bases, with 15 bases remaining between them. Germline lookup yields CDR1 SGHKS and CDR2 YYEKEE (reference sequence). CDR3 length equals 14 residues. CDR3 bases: TGTGCCAGCAGCTCGCGGGACTCGAAGGAGCCCCAGCATTTT. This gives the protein CASSSRDSKEPQHF.

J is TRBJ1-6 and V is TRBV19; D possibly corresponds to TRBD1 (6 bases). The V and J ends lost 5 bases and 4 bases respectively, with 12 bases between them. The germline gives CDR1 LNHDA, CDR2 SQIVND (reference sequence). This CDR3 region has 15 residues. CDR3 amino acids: CASSPRDTYNSPLHF. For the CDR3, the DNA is TGTGCCAGTAGTCCGAGGGACACTTATAATTCACCCCTCCACTTT.

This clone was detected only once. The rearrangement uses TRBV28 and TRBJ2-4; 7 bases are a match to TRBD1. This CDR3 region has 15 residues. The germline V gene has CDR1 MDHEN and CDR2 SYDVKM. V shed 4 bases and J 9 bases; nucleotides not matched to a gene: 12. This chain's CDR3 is CASSSLTTGPSIQYF. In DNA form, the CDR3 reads TGTGCCAGCAGTTCCCTGACGACAGGGCCCAGCATTCAGTACTTC.

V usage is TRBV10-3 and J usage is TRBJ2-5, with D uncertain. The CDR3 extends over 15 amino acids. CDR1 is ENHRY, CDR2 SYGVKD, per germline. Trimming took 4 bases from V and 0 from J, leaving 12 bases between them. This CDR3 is CAISVAQDYQETQYF. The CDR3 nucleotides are TGTGCCATCAGTGTTGCGCAAGACTACCAAGAGACCCAGTACTTC.

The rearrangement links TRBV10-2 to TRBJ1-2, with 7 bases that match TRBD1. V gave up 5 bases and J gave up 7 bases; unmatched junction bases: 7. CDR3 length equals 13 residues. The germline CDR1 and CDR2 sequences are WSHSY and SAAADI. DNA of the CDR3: TGCGCCAGCAGTAAACAGGGGTCGAGTGGCTACACCTTC. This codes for CASSKQGSSGYTF.

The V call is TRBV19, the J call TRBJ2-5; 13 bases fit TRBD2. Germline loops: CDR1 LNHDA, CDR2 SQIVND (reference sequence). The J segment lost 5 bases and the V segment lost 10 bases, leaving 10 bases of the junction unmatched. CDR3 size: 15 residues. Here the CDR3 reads CATGTSGIRGETQYF. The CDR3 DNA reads TGTGCCACCGGGACTAGCGGGATTAGGGGGGAGACCCAGTACTTC.

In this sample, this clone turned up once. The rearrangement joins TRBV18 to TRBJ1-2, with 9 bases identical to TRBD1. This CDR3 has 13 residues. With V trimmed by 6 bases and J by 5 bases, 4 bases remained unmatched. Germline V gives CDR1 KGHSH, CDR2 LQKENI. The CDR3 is CASSAGQGYGYTF. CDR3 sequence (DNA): TGTGCCAGCTCCGCGGGACAGGGATATGGCTACACCTTC.

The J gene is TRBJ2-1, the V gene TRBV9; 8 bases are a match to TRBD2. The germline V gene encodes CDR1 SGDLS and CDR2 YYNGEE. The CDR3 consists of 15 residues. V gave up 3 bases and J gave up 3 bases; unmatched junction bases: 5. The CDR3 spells CASSAAGVVYNEQFF. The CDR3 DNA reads TGTGCCAGCAGCGCAGCGGGAGTAGTCTACAATGAGCAGTTCTTC.

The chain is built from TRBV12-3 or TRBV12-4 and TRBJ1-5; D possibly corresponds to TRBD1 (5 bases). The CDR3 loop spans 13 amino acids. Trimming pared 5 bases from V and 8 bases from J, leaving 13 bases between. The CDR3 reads CASSRTVGEPQHF. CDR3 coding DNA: TGTGCCAGCAGTCGGACGGTGGGGGAGCCCCAGCATTTT.

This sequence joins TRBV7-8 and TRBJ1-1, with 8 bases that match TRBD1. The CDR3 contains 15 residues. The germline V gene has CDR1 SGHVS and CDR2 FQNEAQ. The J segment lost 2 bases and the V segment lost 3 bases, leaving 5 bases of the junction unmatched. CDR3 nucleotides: TGTGCCAGCAGCTTGGGGGGACAGGTTAACACTGAAGCTTTCTTT. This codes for CASSLGGQVNTEAFF. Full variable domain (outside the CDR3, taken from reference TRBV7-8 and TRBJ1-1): GAGVSQSPRYKVAKRGQDVALRCDPISGHVSLFWYQQALGQGPEFLTYFQNEAQLDKSGLPSDRFFAERPEGSVSTLKIQRTQQEDSAVYLCASSLGGQVNTEAFFGQGTRLTVV.

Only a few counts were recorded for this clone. The CDR3 sequence: CASSEEGGYEQYF. CDR3 DNA sequence: TGTGCCAGCAGTGAGGAGGGAGGCTACGAGCAGTACTTC. The chain has TRBV2 and TRBJ2-7; perhaps TRBD2 as D (6 bases). V was pared by 3 bases and J by 3 bases, with 9 bases between. The V gene's germline CDR1 is SNHLY and CDR2 FYNNEI. CDR3 size: 13 residues. Full variable domain (outside the CDR3, taken from reference TRBV2 and TRBJ2-7): EPEVTQTPSHQVTQMGQEVILRCVPISNHLYFYWYRQILGQKVEFLVSFYNNEISEKSEIFDDQFSVERPDGSNFTLKIRSTKLEDSAMYFCASSEEGGYEQYFGPGTRLTVT.

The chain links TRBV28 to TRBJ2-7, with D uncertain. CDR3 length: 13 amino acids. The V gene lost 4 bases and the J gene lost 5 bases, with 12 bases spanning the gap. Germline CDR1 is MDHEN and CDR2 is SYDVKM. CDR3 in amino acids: CASSSGTPHEQYF. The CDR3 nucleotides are TGTGCCAGCAGTTCCGGAACCCCCCACGAGCAGTACTTC.

CDR3 protein: CASSLGLGGQETQYF. CDR3 coding DNA: TGTGCCAGCAGCTTGGGGTTGGGAGGCCAAGAGACCCAGTACTTC. The gene calls are TRBV5-4 and TRBJ2-5; possibly TRBD2 for D (6 bases). Germline V gene data show CDR1 as SGHNT and CDR2 as YYREEE (reference sequence). Trimming pared 0 bases from V and 1 base from J, leaving 10 bases between. The CDR3 contains 15 residues.

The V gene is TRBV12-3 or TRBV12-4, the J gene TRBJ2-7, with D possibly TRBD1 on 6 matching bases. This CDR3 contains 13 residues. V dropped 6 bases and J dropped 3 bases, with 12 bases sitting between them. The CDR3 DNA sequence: TGTGCCAGCAGCGCGATACAGGGCTACGAGCAGTACTTC. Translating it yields CASSAIQGYEQYF.

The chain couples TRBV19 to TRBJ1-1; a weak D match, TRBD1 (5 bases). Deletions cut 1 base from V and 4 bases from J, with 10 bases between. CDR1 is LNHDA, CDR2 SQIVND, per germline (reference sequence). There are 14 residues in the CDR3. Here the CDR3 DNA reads TGTGCCAGTAGTATAGTCCGGGGGAGCACTGAAGCTTTCTTT. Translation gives CASSIVRGSTEAFF.

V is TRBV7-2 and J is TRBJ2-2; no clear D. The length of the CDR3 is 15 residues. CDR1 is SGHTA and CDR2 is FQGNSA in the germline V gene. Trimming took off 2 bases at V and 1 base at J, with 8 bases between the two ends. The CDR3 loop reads CASSLKGLNTGELFF. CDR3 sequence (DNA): TGTGCCAGCAGCTTAAAAGGGCTGAACACCGGGGAGCTGTTTTTT.